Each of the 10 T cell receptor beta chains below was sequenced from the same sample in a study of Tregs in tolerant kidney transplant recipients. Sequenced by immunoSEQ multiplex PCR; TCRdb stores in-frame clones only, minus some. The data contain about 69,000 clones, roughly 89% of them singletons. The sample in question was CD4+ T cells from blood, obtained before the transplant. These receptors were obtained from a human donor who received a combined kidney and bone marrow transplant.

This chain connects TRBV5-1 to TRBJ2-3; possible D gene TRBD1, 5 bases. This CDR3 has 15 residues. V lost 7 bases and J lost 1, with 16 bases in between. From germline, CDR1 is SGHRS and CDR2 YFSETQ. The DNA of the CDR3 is TGCGCCAGCTCTCCGGCAGGGTTCGGCACAGATACGCAGTATTTT. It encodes CASSPAGFGTDTQYF.

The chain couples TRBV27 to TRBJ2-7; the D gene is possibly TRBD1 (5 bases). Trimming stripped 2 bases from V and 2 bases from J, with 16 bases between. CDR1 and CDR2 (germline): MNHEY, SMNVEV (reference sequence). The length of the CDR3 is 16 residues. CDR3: CASSLKGQGRPYEQYF. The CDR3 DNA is TGTGCCAGCAGTTTAAAGGGGCAGGGCCGGCCCTACGAGCAGTACTTC.

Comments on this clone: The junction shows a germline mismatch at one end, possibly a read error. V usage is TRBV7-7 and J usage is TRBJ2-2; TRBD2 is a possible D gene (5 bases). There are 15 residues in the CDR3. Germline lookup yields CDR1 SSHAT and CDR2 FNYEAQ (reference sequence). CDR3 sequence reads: CASSLEGADTGELFF. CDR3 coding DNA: TGTGCTAGCAGCTTAGAGGGAGCGGACACCGGGGAGCTGTTTTTT.

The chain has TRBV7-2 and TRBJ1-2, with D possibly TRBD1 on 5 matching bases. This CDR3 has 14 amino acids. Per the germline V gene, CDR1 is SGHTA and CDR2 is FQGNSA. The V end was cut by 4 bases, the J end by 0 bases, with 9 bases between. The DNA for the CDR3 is TGTGCCAGCAGCTCGACAGTAGCTAACTATGGCTACACCTTC. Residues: CASSSTVANYGYTF.

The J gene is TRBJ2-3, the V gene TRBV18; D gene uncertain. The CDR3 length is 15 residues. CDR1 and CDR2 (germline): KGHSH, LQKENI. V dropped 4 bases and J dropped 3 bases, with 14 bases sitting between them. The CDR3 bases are TGTGCCAGCTCACTGTCCAGGCCCCCAACAGATACGCAGTATTTT. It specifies CASSLSRPPTDTQYF.

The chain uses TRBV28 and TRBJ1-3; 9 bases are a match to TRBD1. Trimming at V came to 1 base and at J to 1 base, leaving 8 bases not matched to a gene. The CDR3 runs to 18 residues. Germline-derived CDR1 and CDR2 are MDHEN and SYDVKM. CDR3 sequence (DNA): TGTGCCAGCAGTTTATTTTTTCCGGGGACAGGGTCTGGAAACACCATATATTTT. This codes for CASSLFFPGTGSGNTIYF.

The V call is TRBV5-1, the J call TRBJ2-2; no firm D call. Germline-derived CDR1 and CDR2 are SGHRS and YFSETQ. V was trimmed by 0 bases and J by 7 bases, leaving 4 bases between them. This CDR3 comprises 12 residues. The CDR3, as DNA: TGCGCCAGCAGCTTGGCAGTCGGGGAGCTGTTTTTT. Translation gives CASSLAVGELFF.

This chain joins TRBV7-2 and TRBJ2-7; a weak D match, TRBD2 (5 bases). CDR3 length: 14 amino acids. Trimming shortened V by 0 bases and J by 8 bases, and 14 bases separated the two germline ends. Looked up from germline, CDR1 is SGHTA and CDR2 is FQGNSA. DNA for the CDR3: TGTGCCAGCAGCTTAGCCCCCCGGGCGGGCAAGCAGTACTTC. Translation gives CASSLAPRAGKQYF.

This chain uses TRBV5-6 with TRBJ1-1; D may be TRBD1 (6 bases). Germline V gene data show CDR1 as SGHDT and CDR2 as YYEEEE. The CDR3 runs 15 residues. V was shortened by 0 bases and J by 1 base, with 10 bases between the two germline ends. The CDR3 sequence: CASSLAGTTNTEAFF. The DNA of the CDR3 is TGTGCCAGCAGCTTGGCCGGGACAACGAACACTGAAGCTTTCTTT.

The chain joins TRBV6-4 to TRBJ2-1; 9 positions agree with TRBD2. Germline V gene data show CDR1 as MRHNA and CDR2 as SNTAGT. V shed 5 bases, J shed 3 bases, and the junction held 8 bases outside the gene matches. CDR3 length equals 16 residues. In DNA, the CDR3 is TGTGCCAGCAGTTCCTCTAGCGGGGACCACTACAATGAGCAGTTCTTC. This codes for CASSSSSGDHYNEQFF.